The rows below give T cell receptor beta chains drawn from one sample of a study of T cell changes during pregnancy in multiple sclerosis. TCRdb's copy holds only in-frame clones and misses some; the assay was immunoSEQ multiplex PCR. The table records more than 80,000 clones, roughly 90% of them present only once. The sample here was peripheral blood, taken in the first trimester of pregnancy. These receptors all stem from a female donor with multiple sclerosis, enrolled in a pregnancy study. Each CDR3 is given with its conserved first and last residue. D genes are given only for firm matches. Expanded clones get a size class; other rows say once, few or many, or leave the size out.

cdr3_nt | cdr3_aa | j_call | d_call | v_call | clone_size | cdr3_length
TGTGCCAGCAGTTGGGCTGGTAAGGCCGGGGAGCTGTTTTTT | CASSWAGKAGELFF | TRBJ2-2 | NA | TRBV27 | NA | 14
TGTGCCTGGGGGACAGGACCCTACGAGCAGTACTTC | CAWGTGPYEQYF | TRBJ2-7 | TRBD1 | TRBV30 | NA | 12
TGTGCCAGCAGCTTGGGTGGGGGACAGGGGATGTACGAGCAGTACTTC | CASSLGGGQGMYEQYF | TRBJ2-7 | TRBD1 | TRBV7-2 | once | 16
TGCGCCAGCAGCCAAGGACTAGCGGTCTACAATGAGCAGTTCTTC | CASSQGLAVYNEQFF | TRBJ2-1 | TRBD2 | TRBV4-3 | NA | 15
TGTGCCAGCCGGACTAGCGGGGGCACAGATACGCAGTATTTT | CASRTSGGTDTQYF | TRBJ2-3 | TRBD2 | TRBV27 | NA | 14
TGTGCCAGCAGTCACACCGGGACAGGGGGCTTCACGCGGTCTGGGGCCAACGTCCTGACTTTC | CASSHTGTGGFTRSGANVLTF | TRBJ2-6 | TRBD1 | TRBV27 | NA | 21
TGCGCCAGCAGGAGTACTAGCGGGGAGGAGTTCTTC | CASRSTSGEEFF | TRBJ2-1 | TRBD2 | TRBV10-1 | NA | 12
TGTGCCAGCAGCCCCATACCCCGTACAGGGCGCGGGGGTAGCAATCAGCCCCAGCATTTT | CASSPIPRTGRGGSNQPQHF | TRBJ1-5 | NA | TRBV9 | NA | 20
TGTGCCAGCTCACCGGACAGGACCGAGCAGTACTTC | CASSPDRTEQYF | TRBJ2-7 | TRBD1 | TRBV18 | NA | 12
TGTGCCAGCAGCCCCGGGTCTAGCGGGAGTTACGAGCAGTACTTC | CASSPGSSGSYEQYF | TRBJ2-7 | TRBD2 | TRBV9 | NA | 15
TGCGCCAGCAGCCCCGGGGGGGCCGATGACACTGAAGCTTTCTTT | CASSPGGADDTEAFF | TRBJ1-1 | NA | TRBV5-1 | NA | 15
TGTGCCAGCTCACCGGGGGCGAACTTGAACACTGAAGCTTTCTTT | CASSPGANLNTEAFF | TRBJ1-1 | NA | TRBV18 | NA | 15
TGTGCCAGCAGCCCAAAGGGGGAAAAACTGTTTTTT | CASSPKGEKLFF | TRBJ1-4 | NA | TRBV7-6 | NA | 12
TGTGCCAGCAGCGGAAGGGGGACTGAAGCTTTCTTT | CASSGRGTEAFF | TRBJ1-1 | NA | TRBV9 | NA | 12
TGTGCCAGCCGACAGATATCCTACAATGAGCAGTTCTTC | CASRQISYNEQFF | TRBJ2-1 | NA | TRBV19 | NA | 13
TGCGCCAGCAGCTTGGCCGGTCGGGGAAACACCATATATTTT | CASSLAGRGNTIYF | TRBJ1-3 | NA | TRBV5-1 | NA | 14
TGTGCCACCTTAGGACCCCCTGGGGGGGGAAACACTGAAGCTTTCTTT | CATLGPPGGGNTEAFF | TRBJ1-1 | NA | TRBV19 | NA | 16
TGTGCCAGCAGTTCACCTAGGACAGTAACGACCGGGGAGCTGTTTTTT | CASSSPRTVTTGELFF | TRBJ2-2 | NA | TRBV27 | NA | 16
TGTGCCAGCAGTTCTACCTCCTACGAGCAGTACTTC | CASSSTSYEQYF | TRBJ2-7 | NA | TRBV27 | once | 12
TGTGCCAGTAGTATAGGGACAGGCAAGTACGAGCAGTACTTC | CASSIGTGKYEQYF | TRBJ2-7 | TRBD1 | TRBV19 | NA | 14
TGTGCCAGCGCCGTGCGGGGGCTAGGGGGAGAGACCCAGTACTTC | CASAVRGLGGETQYF | TRBJ2-5 | NA | TRBV7-3 | NA | 15
TGTGCCAGCAGCTTGGGACAGGACTATGGCTACACCTTC | CASSLGQDYGYTF | TRBJ1-2 | NA | TRBV5-8 | once | 13
TGCGCCAGCAGCCCCGGACAGGGTAGGACTGAAGCTTTCTTT | CASSPGQGRTEAFF | TRBJ1-1 | TRBD1 | TRBV5-1 | NA | 14
TGTGCCAGCAGCCCAGGAGGCGTCTCTCCCACCCCCTACGAGCAGTACTTC | CASSPGGVSPTPYEQYF | TRBJ2-7 | NA | TRBV7-9 | NA | 17
TGCGCCAGCAGCTCCGGACAGAACACTGAAGCTTTCTTT | CASSSGQNTEAFF | TRBJ1-1 | NA | TRBV5-1 | few | 13
TGTGCCAGCAGTGAAGGTTATAAGCGGGAGATCCCAGATACGCAGTATTTT | CASSEGYKREIPDTQYF | TRBJ2-3 | TRBD2 | TRBV6-1 | NA | 17
TGTGCCAGCAGCTTTCCCTGGGGGCTCCACAATGAGCAGTTCTTC | CASSFPWGLHNEQFF | TRBJ2-1 | NA | TRBV7-2 | NA | 15
TGTGCCAGCAGCTATGACACAGATACGCAGTATTTT | CASSYDTDTQYF | TRBJ2-3 | NA | TRBV27 | NA | 12
TGCGCCAGCGTCCCCTTTGGGGGCGGGAGGAACAATGAGCAGTTCTTC | CASVPFGGGRNNEQFF | TRBJ2-1 | TRBD2 | TRBV5-1 | NA | 16